The 15 T cell receptor beta chains presented below share a single source sample, sequenced in a study of CD8 T cells in ankylosing spondylitis. The study, taken as a whole, reports: A TCR beta motif made of roughly eight highly homologous variants seemed typical of ankylosing spondylitis blood.

Their antigens remain unidentified. Via MiXCR, TCRdb re-called the 5' RACE reads, giving one row per CDR3 protein. The data contain approximately 300,000 distinct CDR3 sequences, 8% of them seen just once; the ten biggest clones take up roughly 15%. The sample comprised blood, either unsorted or a sorted T cell fraction (not recorded which). The receptors were gathered from a male donor with ankylosing spondylitis.

This clonotype was detected a few times. This chain connects TRBV3-1 to TRBJ2-1; 8 nucleotides match TRBD2. Germline lookup yields CDR1 LGHDT and CDR2 YNNKEL (reference sequence). The V gene end was trimmed by 5 bases and the J gene end by 7 bases; junction bases not matched to a gene: 7. The CDR3 extends over 14 amino acids. The CDR3 bases are TGTGCCAGCAGCGGGACTAGGGGTAGGAATGAGCAGTTCTTC. Translation: CASSGTRGRNEQFF.

The V call is TRBV20-1, the J call TRBJ2-2; D uncertain. The germline V and J ends were trimmed by 1 base and 1 base, with 7 bases remaining between them. Germline CDR1 DFQATT, CDR2 SNEGSKA (reference sequence). The CDR3 has 14 residues. CDR3 coding DNA: TGCAGTGCTAGAGTCGGTATGAACACCGGGGAGCTGTTTTTT. Encoded protein: CSARVGMNTGELFF.

This clonotype was picked up a small number of times. This chain joins TRBV7-2 and TRBJ2-7; the D gene is possibly TRBD2 (5 bases). The CDR3 consists of 12 residues. V was trimmed by 7 bases and J by 4 bases, leaving 11 bases between them. Germline CDR1 SGHTA, CDR2 FQGNSA. This chain's CDR3 is CASKGVTYEQYF. In DNA form, the CDR3 reads TGTGCCAGCAAGGGAGTCACGTACGAGCAGTACTTC.

This clonotype was seen a handful of times. This chain links TRBV5-1 with TRBJ1-2, with D possibly being TRBD1 (6 bases). V was cut by 4 bases and J by 8 bases, with 15 bases left in between. The CDR3 runs to 13 residues. The germline gives CDR1 SGHRS, CDR2 YFSETQ. The CDR3 protein is CASSSGGGSGYTF. The CDR3 nucleotides are TGCGCCAGCAGCAGCGGCGGGGGCTCCGGCTACACCTTC.

The chain uses TRBV7-9 and TRBJ1-6, with D maybe TRBD1 (5 bases). The CDR3 extends over 14 amino acids. Germline-derived CDR1 and CDR2 are SEHNR and FQNEAQ (reference sequence). Trimming cost V 5 bases and J 5 bases, with 10 bases left between them. The CDR3 region is CASSQGLDNSPLHF. Written as DNA, the CDR3 is TGTGCCAGCAGCCAGGGTCTCGATAATTCACCCCTCCACTTT.

Ten or more counts support this clonotype. This sequence joins TRBV5-1 and TRBJ2-7; TRBD2 matches 8 bases. This CDR3 has 14 amino acids. Unmatched junction bases numbered 8, after V lost 5 bases and J lost 4 bases. Germline CDR1 reads SGHRS; CDR2 reads YFSETQ. CDR3 protein: CASSSSGGLYEQYF. In nucleotides, the CDR3 is TGCGCCAGCAGTTCGAGCGGGGGTCTATACGAGCAGTACTTC. The full variable domain, in which reference TRBV5-1 and TRBJ2-7 provide the parts outside the CDR3, is KAGVTQTPRYLIKTRGQQVTLSCSPISGHRSVSWYQQTPGQGLQFLFEYFSETQRNKGNFPGRFSGRQFSNSRSEMNVSTLELGDSALYLCASSSSGGLYEQYFGPGTRLTVT.

This clonotype was seen repeatedly, ten times or more. J is TRBJ2-3 and V is TRBV5-1; D is possibly TRBD2 (6 bases). The CDR3 runs to 14 residues. V was clipped by 2 bases and J by 5 bases, with 12 bases between them. Germline CDR1 is SGHRS and CDR2 is YFSETQ. The CDR3 region has the DNA TGCGCCAGCAGCTTCGGGGGAGCGGTAGATACGCAGTATTTT. It specifies CASSFGGAVDTQYF.

In DNA, the CDR3 is TGCGCCAGCAGCTTGGTCGTAGGCGGGGGAGAAAGAAATGAGCAGTTCTTC. It yields the protein CASSLVVGGGERNEQFF. This chain uses TRBV5-1 with TRBJ2-1; 7 bases line up with TRBD2. The ends lost 0 bases at V and 7 bases at J; junction bases unmatched: 13. The CDR3 has 17 amino acids. From germline, CDR1 is SGHRS and CDR2 YFSETQ.

The CDR3: CASKKAESYEQYF. The CDR3 DNA is TGTGCCAGCAAGAAAGCGGAGTCCTACGAGCAGTACTTC. The chain uses TRBV3-1 and TRBJ2-7; D possibly corresponds to TRBD2 (5 bases). The CDR3 consists of 13 residues. CDR1 is LGHDT, CDR2 YNNKEL, per germline (reference sequence). The V gene lost 7 bases and the J gene lost 1 base, with 11 bases spanning the gap.

J is TRBJ2-7 and V is TRBV5-1, with 12 bases lining up with TRBD2. V lost 3 bases to trimming and J lost 6 bases; unmatched junction nucleotides: 10. Germline V CDR1 and CDR2: SGHRS, YFSETQ. The CDR3 is 16 amino acids. CDR3 residues: CASSYTRLAGVGEQYF. CDR3 coding DNA: TGCGCCAGCAGCTACACCAGACTAGCGGGAGTGGGCGAGCAGTACTTC.

This clonotype was seen many times. This chain joins TRBV5-6 and TRBJ2-5, with D hard to call. V was cut by 6 bases and J by 4 bases, with 16 bases left in between. Germline values: CDR1 SGHDT, CDR2 YYEEEE. The CDR3 contains 14 residues. CDR3 loop: CASTRSLVGETQYF. The CDR3 DNA reads TGTGCCAGCACAAGAAGCTTGGTCGGAGAGACCCAGTACTTC.

This clonotype was observed a few times. The gene calls are TRBV20-1 and TRBJ2-4; 7 bases align to TRBD1. The CDR3 length is 17 residues. Germline V gene data show CDR1 as DFQATT and CDR2 as SNEGSKA (reference sequence). J gave up 2 bases and V 3 bases, and 13 bases lay outside the gene matches. The CDR3: CSARGVETGPTKNIQYF. The CDR3 DNA follows: TGCAGTGCTAGGGGTGTAGAGACAGGGCCTACCAAAAACATTCAGTACTTC.

This clonotype was counted many times. The rearrangement links TRBV20-1 to TRBJ2-3; 14 bases agree with TRBD2. Germline loops: CDR1 DFQATT, CDR2 SNEGSKA (reference sequence). The J segment lost 5 bases and the V segment lost 0 bases, leaving 4 bases of the junction unmatched. This CDR3 is 16 amino acids long. CDR3 nucleotide sequence: TGCAGTGCTAGAGAAGAGACTAGCGGGAGGGTAGATACGCAGTATTTT. It specifies CSAREETSGRVDTQYF.

This clonotype was seen ten or more times. V is TRBV12-3 or TRBV12-4 and J is TRBJ1-1, with 7 bases fitting TRBD1. V lost 6 bases and J lost 2; bases outside the gene matches: 6. The length of the CDR3 is 14 residues. CDR3 coding DNA: TGTGCCAGCAGGTTGACAGGGATAAACACTGAAGCTTTCTTT. Encoded protein: CASRLTGINTEAFF.

This clonotype was seen a handful of times. The gene calls are TRBV6-1 and TRBJ2-1, with 8 bases lining up with TRBD2. V lost 5 bases, J lost 3 bases, and 6 bases stayed unmatched. From germline, CDR1 is MNHNS and CDR2 SASEGT. The CDR3 is made up of 15 amino acids. The CDR3 is CASSRREGRYNEQFF. CDR3 in DNA: TGTGCCAGCAGTAGACGGGAGGGCCGCTACAATGAGCAGTTCTTC.